The clone carrying this T cell receptor beta chain was picked up many times. Looked up from germline, CDR1 is SGDLS and CDR2 is YYNGEE. V was cut by 3 bases and J by 0 bases, with 10 bases left in between. The CDR3 runs to 15 residues. TCRdb re-called the PCR reads through MiXCR, storing one row per CDR3 protein. The sample has fewer than 350,000 distinct CDR3 sequences, about a fifth seen once. This entry belongs to a study of molecular identifiers for immune sequencing clone quantification. The specimen sequenced was naive CD8+ T cells from blood, with Jurkat cell RNA spiked in. The sample's subset: FACS-sorted CD8+CD4-CCR7+CD45RA+ naive T cells. The genes are TRBV9 and TRBJ1-3, with TRBD1 as a possible D gene (6 bases). The origin of this receptor is a human donor in good health. Some libraries in this study had Jurkat cell RNA spiked in. CDR3 protein: CASSAGVLSGNTIYF. The CDR3 DNA is TGTGCCAGCAGCGCAGGGGTCCTCTCTGGAAACACCATATATTTT.